These 21 T cell receptor beta chains share one sample of origin, sequenced in a study of T-cell reconstitution after alpha-beta-depleted transplantation in children. As it was prepared, the TCRbeta library received unique molecular identifiers. MiXCR, applied by TCRdb to the PCR reads, yields one record per CDR3 protein. The data show some 200,000 distinct CDR3 sequences, 13% to 15% seen once. Sample: PBMCs from the stem cell graft donor, taken from the stem cell graft. The receptor source for this set is a human donor who donated a stem cell graft to a child with acute lymphoblastic leukemia.

Many counts were recorded for this clonotype. The chain is built from TRBV11-2 and TRBJ2-7, with D possibly TRBD2 on 5 matching bases. The CDR3 sequence is 19 residues long. Germline loops: CDR1 SGHAT, CDR2 FQNNGV. The V and J ends lost 2 bases and 0 bases respectively, with 23 bases between them. CDR3 sequence (DNA): TGTGCCAGCAGCTTATCCCCTAGCTCTTACCATAAAAGCTCCTACGAGCAGTACTTC. It translates to CASSLSPSSYHKSSYEQYF.

This clonotype was seen many times. V is TRBV5-6 and J is TRBJ1-3; D is uncertain. Trimming shortened V by 1 base and J by 2 bases, and 7 bases separated the two germline ends. CDR1 and CDR2 from the germline V gene are SGHDT and YYEEEE. This CDR3 has 14 residues. The CDR3 protein is CASSLRGTGNTIYF. The CDR3 nucleotides read TGTGCCAGCAGCTTGCGGGGTACTGGAAACACCATATATTTT.

This clonotype has only a few counts. This chain uses TRBV9 with TRBJ2-1; 7 bases are a match to TRBD2. The CDR3 length is 12 residues. Germline values: CDR1 SGDLS, CDR2 YYNGEE. J gave up 9 bases and V 5 bases, and 5 bases lay outside the gene matches. The DNA of the CDR3 is TGTGCCAGCAGGCCACTAGCGACTGAGCAGTTCTTC. It specifies CASRPLATEQFF.

The V and J genes are TRBV6-5 and TRBJ1-2; 7 bases match TRBD1. This CDR3 has 14 residues. J lost 3 bases, V lost 6 bases, and 7 bases had no gene match. CDR1 is MNHEY, CDR2 SVGAGI, per germline. The CDR3 nucleotides are TGTGCCAGCAGACAAGACGGACAGGACTATGGCTACACCTTC. Translating it yields CASRQDGQDYGYTF.

This clonotype has ten or more counts. V and J are TRBV20-1 and TRBJ2-7; D is possibly TRBD1 (5 bases). V shed 4 bases and J shed 6 bases, with 16 bases lying between them. Per the germline V gene, CDR1 is DFQATT and CDR2 is SNEGSKA (reference sequence). The CDR3 extends over 13 amino acids. The CDR3 DNA sequence: TGCAGTGCTAAGTTGGGGCAGGAATCCGAGCAGTACTTC. Amino acids: CSAKLGQESEQYF.

This clonotype was detected ten times or more. The V and J genes are TRBV5-1 and TRBJ1-6, with D perhaps matching TRBD1 (5 bases). Germline CDR1 reads SGHRS; CDR2 reads YFSETQ. The V end lost 4 bases, the J end lost 14 bases, and 16 bases lay between the germline ends. The length of the CDR3 is 13 residues. CDR3 sequence: CASSLPGDRALHF. The CDR3 nucleotides read TGCGCCAGCAGCCTCCCCGGGGACCGAGCCCTCCACTTT.

This clonotype was picked up many times. The chain joins TRBV20-1 to TRBJ2-5; D is unresolved. CDR1 DFQATT and CDR2 SNEGSKA come from the germline V gene (reference sequence). The CDR3 is 12 amino acids. The germline V and J ends were trimmed by 5 bases and 5 bases, with 12 bases remaining between them. The CDR3 reads CSALDRRETQYF. In nucleotides, the CDR3 is TGCAGTGCTCTTGATAGGCGGGAGACCCAGTACTTC.

The table lists this clonotype with many counts. The chain joins TRBV12-3 or TRBV12-4 to TRBJ2-1; no clear D gene. V lost 6 bases and J lost 9, with 21 bases in between. This CDR3 has 15 amino acids. The CDR3 here is CASRTITGTSGEQFF. Written as DNA, the CDR3 is TGTGCCAGCAGGACCATTACTGGAACCTCGGGTGAGCAGTTCTTC.

Worth noting for this clonotype: It may be a read error: a sequence one base away is much more abundant. The chain joins TRBV7-2 to TRBJ2-1; D uncertain. From germline, CDR1 is SGHTA and CDR2 FQGNSA. CDR3 length: 14 amino acids. The CDR3 loop is CASSLPTLHNEHFF. The CDR3 nucleotides are TGTGCCAGCAGCTTACCCACACTCCACAATGAGCATTTCTTC.

This clonotype was seen at least ten times. Here the CDR3 reads CASKQGAANEKLFF. DNA for the CDR3: TGTGCCAGCAAGCAGGGGGCCGCTAATGAAAAACTGTTTTTT. This chain joins TRBV12-3 or TRBV12-4 and TRBJ1-4, with 8 bases lining up with TRBD1. The CDR3 is 14 residues long. After removal of 7 bases from V and 3 bases from J, the junction contained 4 bases not matched to a gene.

The sample holds many counts of this clonotype. The chain uses TRBV7-9 and TRBJ2-1; TRBD2 is a possible D gene (6 bases). This CDR3 is built from 14 residues. Germline CDR1 reads SEHNR; CDR2 reads FQNEAQ (reference sequence). Trimming cost V 4 bases and J 6 bases, with 13 bases left between them. CDR3 DNA sequence: TGTGCCAGCAGCTCCGGGAGTATCGTCAATGAGCAGTTCTTC. Its translation: CASSSGSIVNEQFF.

This clonotype appeared many times. V gene TRBV6-5 combines with J gene TRBJ2-1, with D uncertain. The CDR3 is 14 residues long. V lost 4 bases and J lost 2, with 9 bases in between. The germline CDR1 and CDR2 sequences are MNHEY and SVGAGI. CDR3 region: CASSLKGPYNEQFF. For the CDR3, the DNA is TGTGCCAGCAGTTTAAAGGGCCCCTACAATGAGCAGTTCTTC.

This clonotype has ten or more counts. This sequence joins TRBV5-1 and TRBJ1-5; 8 nucleotides match TRBD1. Trimming cost V 0 bases and J 6 bases; bases outside gene matches: 5. The germline V gene has CDR1 SGHRS and CDR2 YFSETQ. The CDR3 is 15 residues long. CDR3 in DNA: TGCGCCAGCAGCTTGGGGACAGGGAACGTTCAGCCCCAGCATTTT. Translating it yields CASSLGTGNVQPQHF.

With respect to this clonotype: A single base separates this from a much larger clone, so it may be a read error. This sequence joins TRBV15 and TRBJ2-7; 10 nucleotides match TRBD2. This CDR3 has 13 residues. CDR1 is LNHNV and CDR2 is YYDKDF in the germline V gene (reference sequence). Here the CDR3 DNA reads TGTGCCACTAGGACTAGCGGCTCCTACGAGCAGTCCTTC. Residues: CATRTSGSYEQSF.

The CDR3 nucleotides read TGTGCCAGCAGCAAAGAAAATCCGGGACAGATACAAGAGACCCAGTACTTC. Protein sequence: CASSKENPGQIQETQYF. The V gene is TRBV5-5, the J gene TRBJ2-5; TRBD1 matches at 7 bases. This CDR3 has 17 residues. With 4 bases clipped from V and 2 bases from J, the junction kept 14 bases outside the gene matches. In germline, CDR1 is SGHKS, CDR2 YYEKEE (reference sequence).

This clonotype has ten or more counts. The V and J genes are TRBV29-1 and TRBJ2-5, with a possible D match to TRBD1 (6 bases). This CDR3 contains 17 residues. V lost 2 bases, J lost 1 base, and 20 bases lay in between. Germline CDR1 is SQVTM and CDR2 is ANQGSEA. CDR3 protein: CSVEPLQPGTPQETQYF. In DNA form, the CDR3 reads TGCAGCGTTGAACCCCTCCAACCGGGGACACCCCAAGAGACCCAGTACTTC. The variable domain in full, with the rest retrieved from reference TRBV29-1 and TRBJ2-5, is SAVISQKPSRDICQRGTSLTIQCQVDSQVTMMFWYRQQPGQSLTLIATANQGSEATYESGFVIDKFPISRPNLTFSTLTVSNMSPEDSSIYLCSVEPLQPGTPQETQYFGPGTRLLVL.

The sample holds many counts of this clonotype. The chain couples TRBV29-1 to TRBJ1-2; D gene unclear. The CDR3 is 12 residues long. CDR1 and CDR2 (germline): SQVTM, ANQGSEA. Between the trimmed V and J ends, which lost 4 bases and 4 bases, there was a span of 10 bases. CDR3 amino acids: CSVGVLSYGYTF. CDR3 sequence (DNA): TGCAGCGTTGGGGTGCTTAGCTATGGCTACACCTTC.

This clonotype was counted many times. The CDR3 spells CASSLRRRTSGRNDKQFF. The CDR3 DNA sequence: TGTGCCAGCAGCTTACGGCGCCGGACTAGCGGGAGGAATGATAAGCAGTTCTTC. V and J are TRBV7-8 and TRBJ2-1, with TRBD2 matching 14 bases. CDR1 and CDR2 (germline): SGHVS, FQNEAQ. CDR3 length equals 18 residues. Trimming cost V 2 bases and J 11 bases; bases outside gene matches: 14. Based on the CDR3 plus reference TRBV7-8 and TRBJ2-1, the full variable domain is GAGVSQSPRYKVAKRGQDVALRCDPISGHVSLFWYQQALGQGPEFLTYFQNEAQLDKSGLPSDRFFAERPEGSVSTLKIQRTQQEDSAVYLCASSLRRRTSGRNDKQFFGPGTRLTVL.

This clonotype appeared once. The V gene is TRBV13, the J gene TRBJ1-1; tentatively, D is TRBD1 (5 bases). This CDR3 has 13 residues. The V gene's germline CDR1 is PRHDT and CDR2 FYEKMQ (reference sequence). V lost 6 bases and J lost 2, with 10 bases in between. The CDR3 bases are TGTGCCAGCAGTGCGGGGGAAAACACTGAAGCTTTCTTT. Translated: CASSAGENTEAFF.

The CDR3 spells CSARGRTGLTDTQYF. The CDR3 DNA is TGCAGTGCTAGAGGCCGGACTGGACTCACAGATACGCAGTATTTT. The chain has TRBV20-1 and TRBJ2-3; the D gene is possibly TRBD2 (5 bases). V was shortened by 1 base and J by 2 bases, with 13 bases between the two germline ends. Germline CDR1 reads DFQATT; CDR2 reads SNEGSKA (reference sequence). The CDR3 is made up of 15 amino acids.

There are many counts of this clonotype. The chain employs TRBV5-6 and TRBJ2-3, with unresolved D. The CDR3 loop spans 12 amino acids. Trimming cost V 5 bases and J 2 bases, with 6 bases left between them. Germline V gives CDR1 SGHDT, CDR2 YYEEEE. CDR3 loop: CASRSTTDTQYF. CDR3 coding DNA: TGTGCCAGCAGGTCCACCACAGATACGCAGTATTTT.